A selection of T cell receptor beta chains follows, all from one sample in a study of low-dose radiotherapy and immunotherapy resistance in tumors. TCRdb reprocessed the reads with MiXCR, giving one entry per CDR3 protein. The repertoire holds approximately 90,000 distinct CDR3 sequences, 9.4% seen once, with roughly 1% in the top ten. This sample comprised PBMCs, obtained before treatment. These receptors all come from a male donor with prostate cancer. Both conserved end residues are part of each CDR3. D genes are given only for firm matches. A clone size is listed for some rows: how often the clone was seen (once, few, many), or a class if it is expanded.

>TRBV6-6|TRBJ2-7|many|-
TGTGCCAGCAGTTCCCCTCGATCCTACGAGCAGTACTTC
CASSSPRSYEQYF
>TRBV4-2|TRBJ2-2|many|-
TGTGCCAGCAGCCAAGTCGCAGGTCTGAACACCGGGGAGCTGTTTTTT
CASSQVAGLNTGELFF
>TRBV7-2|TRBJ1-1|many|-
TGTGCCAGCAGCTTAGGAACAGGACCTGAAGCTTTCTTT
CASSLGTGPEAFF
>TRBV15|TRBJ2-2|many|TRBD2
TGTGCCACCAGCAGAGATCGCGGGAGTAGCGGCCGGGAGCTGTTTTTT
CATSRDRGSSGRELFF
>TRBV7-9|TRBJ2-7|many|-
TGTGCCAGCAGCTACAGCTCCTACGAGCAGTACTTC
CASSYSSYEQYF
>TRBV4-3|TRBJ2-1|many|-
TGCGCCAGCAGCCAAGAAGAAAGAAGGCCTGAGCAGTTCTTC
CASSQEERRPEQFF
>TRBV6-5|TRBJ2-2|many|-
TGTGCCAGCAGTTACTCGACCTGGGGGCGGGGAACCGGGGAGCTGTTTTTT
CASSYSTWGRGTGELFF
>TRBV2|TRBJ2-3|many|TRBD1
TGTGCCAGCAGCGCCGGGACAGGGAGCACAGATACGCAGTATTTT
CASSAGTGSTDTQYF
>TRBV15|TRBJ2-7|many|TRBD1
TGTGCCACCAGCAGAGATCGGACAGGGGAAGACGAGCAGTACTTC
CATSRDRTGEDEQYF
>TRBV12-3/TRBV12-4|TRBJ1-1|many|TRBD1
TGTGCCAGCAGGGGGACAGGGGCAGCTTTCTTT
CASRGTGAAFF
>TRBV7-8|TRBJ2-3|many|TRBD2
TGTGCCAGCAGCCGTTCCTGGCGGGAGTCCACAGATACGCAGTATTTT
CASSRSWRESTDTQYF
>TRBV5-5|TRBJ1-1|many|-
TGTGCCAGCAGCTTGGGGGTATACACTGAAGCTTTCTTT
CASSLGVYTEAFF
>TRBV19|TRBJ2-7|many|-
TGTGCCAGTAGTATCCCGGGGGCCCACTACGAGCAGTACTTC
CASSIPGAHYEQYF
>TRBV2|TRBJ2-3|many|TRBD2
TGTGCCAGCAGCCCTAGCGGGAGTTACGCAGATACGCAGTATTTT
CASSPSGSYADTQYF
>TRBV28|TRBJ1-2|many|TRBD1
TGTGCCAGCTCGACAGGGCCAGAAATTTATGGCTACACCTTC
CASSTGPEIYGYTF
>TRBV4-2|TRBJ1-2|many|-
TGTGCCAGCAGCCAAGATAGGGCCGCCCGGTATGGCTACACCTTC
CASSQDRAARYGYTF
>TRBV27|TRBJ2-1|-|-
TGTGCCAGCAGTCTTAAAATACTCAATGAGCAGTTCTTC
CASSLKILNEQFF
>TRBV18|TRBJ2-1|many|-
TGTGCCAGCTCACTGAACAGAAATGAGCAGTTCTTC
CASSLNRNEQFF
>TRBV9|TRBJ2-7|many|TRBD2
TGTGCCAGCAGCGATAGCGGGAGGCCCTACGAGCAGTACTTC
CASSDSGRPYEQYF
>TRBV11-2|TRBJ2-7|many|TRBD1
TGTGCCAGCAGCCCTCGTCCCGGGACAGGTTTATCGGCCTACGAGCAGTACTTC
CASSPRPGTGLSAYEQYF
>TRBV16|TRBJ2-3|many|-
TGTGCCAGCAGCCGCGAGGGAGGTCTTTATACGCAGTATTTT
CASSREGGLYTQYF
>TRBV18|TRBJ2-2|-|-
TGTGCCAGCTCAGCAGGAGGGGCGGGGACCGGGGAGCTGTTTTTT
CASSAGGAGTGELFF
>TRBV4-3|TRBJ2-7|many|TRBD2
TGCGCCAGCAGCTCCGGGGGACTAGCGGGAGTTTCCGAGCAGTACTTC
CASSSGGLAGVSEQYF
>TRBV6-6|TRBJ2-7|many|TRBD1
TGTGCCAGCAGTTACGATATGGGACAGGGCTACGAGCAGTACTTC
CASSYDMGQGYEQYF
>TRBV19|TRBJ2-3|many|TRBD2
TGTGCCAGTTCCAGCGGGAGGGCATCTTCGTCAGATACGCAGTATTTT
CASSSGRASSSDTQYF
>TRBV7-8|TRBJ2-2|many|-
TGTGCCAGCAGCCCCGCAGACAGTCTAAGGACCGGGGAGCTGTTTTTT
CASSPADSLRTGELFF
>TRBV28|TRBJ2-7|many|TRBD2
TGTGCCAGCAGTTTCAGAGGGCTAGCGGGAGGTCGAGCCTACGAGCAGTACTTC
CASSFRGLAGGRAYEQYF
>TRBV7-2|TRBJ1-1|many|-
TGTGCCAGCAGCCCATTGTGGGCGATGAACACTGAAGCTTTCTTT
CASSPLWAMNTEAFF
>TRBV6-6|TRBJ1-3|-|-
TGTGCCAGCAGGACACAGGACTCTGGAAACACCATATATTTT
CASRTQDSGNTIYF
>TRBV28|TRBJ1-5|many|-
TGTGCCAGCAGTTCTCTGCAGGCAACGTATCAGCCCCAGCATTTT
CASSSLQATYQPQHF
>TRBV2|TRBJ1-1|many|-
TGTGCCAGCATCCTACCCGGATCCGATACTGAAGCTTTCTTT
CASILPGSDTEAFF
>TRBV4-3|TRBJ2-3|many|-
TGCGCCAGCAGCCAAGGTCCAGCGACTAGCACAGATACGCAGTATTTT
CASSQGPATSTDTQYF
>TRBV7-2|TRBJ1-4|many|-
TGTGCCAGCAGCTTACGTAACGCACAGATTCGGGAAAAACTGTTTTTT
CASSLRNAQIREKLFF
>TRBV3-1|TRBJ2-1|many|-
TGTGCCAGCAGCCATGCGGGATCCTACAATGAGCAGTTCTTC
CASSHAGSYNEQFF
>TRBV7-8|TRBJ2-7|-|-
TGTGCCAGCAGCTTTCAGCAGAGCTACGAGCAGTACTTC
CASSFQQSYEQYF
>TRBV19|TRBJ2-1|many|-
TGTGCCAGTAGTACGAATCCCGGGATCCCCAATGAGCAGTTCTTC
CASSTNPGIPNEQFF
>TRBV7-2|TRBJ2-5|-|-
TGTGCCAGCAGCTTTAGGGCTAACCAAGAGACCCAGTACTTC
CASSFRANQETQYF
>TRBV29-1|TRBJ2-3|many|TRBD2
TGCAGCGTTGAAGCGGGGGGGACAGATACGCAGTATTTT
CSVEAGGTDTQYF
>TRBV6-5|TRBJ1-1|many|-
TGTGCCAGCAGTTCTCGGGAACGGCCGCTTGGTGCTGAAGCTTTCTTT
CASSSRERPLGAEAFF
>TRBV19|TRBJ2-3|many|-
TGTGCCAGTAGTATCAGTGACACAGATACGCAGTATTTT
CASSISDTDTQYF
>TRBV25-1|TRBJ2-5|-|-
TGTGCCACCCTCATCTCCGGGGGGCATAGAGAGACCCAGTACTTC
CATLISGGHRETQYF
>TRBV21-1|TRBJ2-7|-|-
TGTGCCGTATACTACGAGCAGTACTTC
CAVYYEQYF
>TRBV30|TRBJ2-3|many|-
TGTGCCTGGAGTGTTGGCCAGGGGAAAGCAGATACGCAGTATTTT
CAWSVGQGKADTQYF